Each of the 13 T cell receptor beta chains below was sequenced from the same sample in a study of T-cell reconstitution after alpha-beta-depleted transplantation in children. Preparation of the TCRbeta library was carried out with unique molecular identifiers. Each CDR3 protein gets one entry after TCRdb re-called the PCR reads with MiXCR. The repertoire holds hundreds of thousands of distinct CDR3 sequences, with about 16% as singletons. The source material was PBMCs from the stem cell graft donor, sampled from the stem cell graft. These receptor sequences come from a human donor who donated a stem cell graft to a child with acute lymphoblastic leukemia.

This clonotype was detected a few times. Here the CDR3 DNA reads TGCGCCAGCAGCAGGGAACCTAGCACAGATACGCAGTATTTT. Its translation is CASSREPSTDTQYF. This chain links TRBV5-1 with TRBJ2-3; D is undetermined. The CDR3 is 14 residues long. The germline V gene has CDR1 SGHRS and CDR2 YFSETQ. With 4 bases removed from V and 0 bases from J, the gap between germline ends came to 9 bases.

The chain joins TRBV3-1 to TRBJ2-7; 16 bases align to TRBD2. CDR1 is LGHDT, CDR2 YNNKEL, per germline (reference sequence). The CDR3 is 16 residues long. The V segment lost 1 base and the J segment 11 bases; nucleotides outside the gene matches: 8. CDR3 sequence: CASSQGAGLAGGPEYF. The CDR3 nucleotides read TGTGCCAGCAGCCAAGGCGCGGGACTAGCGGGAGGGCCCGAGTACTTC.

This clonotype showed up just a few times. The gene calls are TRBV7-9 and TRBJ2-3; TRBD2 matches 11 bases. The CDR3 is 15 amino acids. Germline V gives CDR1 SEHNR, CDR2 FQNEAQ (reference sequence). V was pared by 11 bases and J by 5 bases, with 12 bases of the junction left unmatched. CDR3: CAGISGRADGDTQYF. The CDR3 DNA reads TGTGCCGGGATTAGCGGGAGGGCCGACGGAGATACGCAGTATTTT.

Here the CDR3 DNA reads TGTGCCAGCAGTTATGGGGTCGAAGTTAGCGAGCAGTACTTC. It translates to CASSYGVEVSEQYF. The gene calls are TRBV6-5 and TRBJ2-7; D uncertain. Per the germline V gene, CDR1 is MNHEY and CDR2 is SVGAGI. V shed 3 bases and J shed 6 bases, with 15 bases lying between them. The CDR3 consists of 14 residues.

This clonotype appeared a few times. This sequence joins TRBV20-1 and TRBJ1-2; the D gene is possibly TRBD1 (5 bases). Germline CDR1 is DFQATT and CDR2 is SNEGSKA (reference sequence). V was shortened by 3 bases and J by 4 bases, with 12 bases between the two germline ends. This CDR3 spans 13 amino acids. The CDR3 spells CSASQQAFYGYTF. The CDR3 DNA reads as TGCAGTGCTAGCCAACAGGCCTTCTATGGCTACACCTTC.

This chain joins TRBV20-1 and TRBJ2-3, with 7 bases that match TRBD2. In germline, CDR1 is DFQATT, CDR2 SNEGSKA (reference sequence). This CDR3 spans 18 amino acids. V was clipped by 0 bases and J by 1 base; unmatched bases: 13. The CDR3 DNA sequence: TGCAGTGCTAGAGAGTACGTGCTGCGGGAGTGGGGCACAGATACGCAGTATTTT. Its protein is CSAREYVLREWGTDTQYF.

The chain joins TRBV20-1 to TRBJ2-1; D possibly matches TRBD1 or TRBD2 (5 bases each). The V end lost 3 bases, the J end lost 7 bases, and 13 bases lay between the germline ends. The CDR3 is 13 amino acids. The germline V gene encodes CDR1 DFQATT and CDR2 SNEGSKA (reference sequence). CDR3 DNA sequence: TGCAGTGCTAGGAGGGGTGACTATAATGAGCAGTTCTTC. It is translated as CSARRGDYNEQFF.

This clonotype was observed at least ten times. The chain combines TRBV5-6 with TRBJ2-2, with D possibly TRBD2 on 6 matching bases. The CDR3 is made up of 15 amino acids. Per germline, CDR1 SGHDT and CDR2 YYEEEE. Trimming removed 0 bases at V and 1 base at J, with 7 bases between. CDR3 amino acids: CASSLDGRNTGELFF. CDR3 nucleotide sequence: TGTGCCAGCAGCTTGGACGGGAGGAACACCGGGGAGCTGTTTTTT. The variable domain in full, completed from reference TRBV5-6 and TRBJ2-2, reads DAGVTQSPTHLIKTRGQQVTLRCSPKSGHDTVSWYQQALGQGPQFIFQYYEEEERQRGNFPDRFSGHQFPNYSSELNVNALLLGDSALYLCASSLDGRNTGELFFGEGSRLTVL.

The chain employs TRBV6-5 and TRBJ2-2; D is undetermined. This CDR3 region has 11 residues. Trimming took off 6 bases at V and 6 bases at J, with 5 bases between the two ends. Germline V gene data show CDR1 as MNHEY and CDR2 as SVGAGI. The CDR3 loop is CASRTSGELFF. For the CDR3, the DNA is TGTGCCAGCAGGACGTCCGGGGAGCTGTTTTTT.

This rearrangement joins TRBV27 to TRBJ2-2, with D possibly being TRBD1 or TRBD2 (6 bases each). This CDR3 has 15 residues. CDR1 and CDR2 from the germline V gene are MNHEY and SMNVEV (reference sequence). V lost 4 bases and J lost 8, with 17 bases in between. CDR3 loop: CASSSSLGGRGELFF. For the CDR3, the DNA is TGTGCCAGCAGTTCCTCTCTGGGGGGCAGGGGGGAGCTGTTTTTT.

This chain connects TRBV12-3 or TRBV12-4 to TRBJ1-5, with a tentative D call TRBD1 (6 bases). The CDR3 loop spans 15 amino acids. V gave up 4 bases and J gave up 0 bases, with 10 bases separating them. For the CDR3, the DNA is TGTGCCAGCAGTTCTCGGACAGCTAGCAATCAGCCCCAGCATTTT. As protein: CASSSRTASNQPQHF.

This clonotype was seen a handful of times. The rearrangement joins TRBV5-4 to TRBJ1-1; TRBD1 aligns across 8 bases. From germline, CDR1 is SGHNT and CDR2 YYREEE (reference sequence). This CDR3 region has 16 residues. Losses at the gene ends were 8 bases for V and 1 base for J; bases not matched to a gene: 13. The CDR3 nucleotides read TGTGCCAGTCGAGGACAGGGAGCGGTTAAGAACACTGAAGCTTTCTTT. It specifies CASRGQGAVKNTEAFF.

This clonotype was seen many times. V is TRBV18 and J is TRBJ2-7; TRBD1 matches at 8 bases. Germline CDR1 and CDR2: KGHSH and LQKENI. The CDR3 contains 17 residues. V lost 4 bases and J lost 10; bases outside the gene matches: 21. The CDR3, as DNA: TGTGCCAGCTCACAACGTCTCCAGGGGGCCTCCCAAAGGCCCCAGTACTTC. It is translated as CASSQRLQGASQRPQYF.